These 32 T cell receptor beta chains originate from one sample sequenced in a study of shared clonotypes between healthy human individuals. Produced via immunoSEQ multiplex PCR; TCRdb's table is partial and in-frame only. The sample yields 2 million to 2.5 million clones, 80% to 95% seen once. The sample taken for sequencing was naive CD4+ T cells from PBMCs. The subset denotes: CD45RA+ positively selected. These receptors were taken from a man between 18 and 35 years old in good health. Some clones in this sample may be carry-over from other donors' samples.

V is TRBV7-9 and J is TRBJ2-1, with D hard to call. Germline CDR1 SEHNR, CDR2 FQNEAQ (reference sequence). The CDR3 totals 16 residues. Trimming cost V 6 bases and J 0 bases, with 15 bases left between them. DNA of the CDR3: TGTGCCAGCAGAGCAATCGCCGCTGTCTCCTACAATGAGCAGTTCTTC. Its translation: CASRAIAAVSYNEQFF.

V gene TRBV10-1 combines with J gene TRBJ2-1; D is undetermined. Looked up from germline, CDR1 is WNHNN and CDR2 is SYGVQD (reference sequence). The CDR3 has 23 amino acids. Trimming pared 5 bases from V and 2 bases from J, leaving 37 bases between. The CDR3 coding sequence is TGCGCCAGCAGTTTAAAATTGTTGGTAGTTTTAGTCGGTGAATTGGGGACCTACAATGAGCAGTTCTTC. Protein sequence: CASSLKLLVVLVGELGTYNEQFF.

The chain recombines TRBV5-6 with TRBJ1-5; the match to TRBD1 covers 9 bases. This CDR3 is built from 15 residues. J lost 4 bases, V lost 0 bases, and 2 bases had no gene match. From germline, CDR1 is SGHDT and CDR2 YYEEEE. CDR3 residues: CASSLGDRENQPQHF. The CDR3 nucleotides read TGTGCCAGCAGCTTGGGGGACAGGGAGAATCAGCCCCAGCATTTT.

The chain joins TRBV28 to TRBJ1-5; perhaps TRBD1 as D (5 bases). Germline V CDR1 and CDR2: MDHEN, SYDVKM. Trimming took off 4 bases at V and 6 bases at J, with 16 bases between the two ends. CDR3 length: 15 residues. The CDR3 DNA is TGTGCCAGCAGTTCCCTGGGGGAGGGGAGTCAGCCCCAGCATTTT. Residues: CASSSLGEGSQPQHF.

The chain has TRBV5-1 and TRBJ2-1, with 12 bases lining up with TRBD2. J was trimmed by 5 bases and V by 4 bases; bases with no gene match: 7. The CDR3 runs to 16 residues. Germline CDR1 SGHRS, CDR2 YFSETQ. The CDR3 sequence is CASSLIRTSGDNEQFF. DNA of the CDR3: TGCGCCAGCAGCCTGATAAGGACTAGCGGGGACAATGAGCAGTTCTTC.

Comment on this clone: The identical CDR3 is also encoded by other nucleotide sequences in the sample. V is TRBV5-4 and J is TRBJ1-1, with 12 bases fitting TRBD1. This CDR3 is built from 15 residues. V was pared by 4 bases and J by 5 bases, with 6 bases of the junction left unmatched. Germline values: CDR1 SGHNT, CDR2 YYREEE (reference sequence). The CDR3 here is CASSPGQGARTEAFF. The DNA for the CDR3 is TGTGCCAGCAGCCCGGGACAGGGGGCGCGGACTGAAGCTTTCTTT.

CDR3 in amino acids: CASSLGRTPSTDTQYF. The CDR3, as DNA: TGTGCCAGCAGCTTAGGGCGGACGCCTAGCACAGATACGCAGTATTTT. This chain connects TRBV11-3 to TRBJ2-3; D is ambiguous. This CDR3 comprises 16 residues. The germline V gene encodes CDR1 SGHNT and CDR2 YENEEA. The V and J ends lost 1 base and 0 bases respectively, with 11 bases between them.

This clone was observed a single time. This chain uses TRBV29-1 with TRBJ2-7; perhaps TRBD1 as D (5 bases). Trimming pared 6 bases from V and 4 bases from J, leaving 13 bases between. Germline CDR1 is SQVTM and CDR2 is ANQGSEA. This CDR3 is 12 amino acids long. CDR3 loop: CSVVTESYEQYF. The CDR3 DNA reads as TGCAGCGTGGTGACAGAGAGTTACGAGCAGTACTTC.

In DNA, the CDR3 is TGTGCCAGCCAAGAGAGACAAGCGGGAGGGCCGTACAATGAGCAGTTCTTC. Translating it yields CASQERQAGGPYNEQFF. The chain carries TRBV2 and TRBJ2-1; TRBD2 aligns across 10 bases. J was trimmed by 4 bases and V by 8 bases; bases with no gene match: 14. Germline V gene data show CDR1 as SNHLY and CDR2 as FYNNEI. The CDR3 is 17 residues long.

V and J are TRBV7-3 and TRBJ2-2, with D perhaps matching TRBD2 (5 bases). CDR1 is SGHTA and CDR2 is FQGTGA in the germline V gene. Trimming left V 6 bases short and J 6 bases short, with 17 bases between. This CDR3 has 15 amino acids. The CDR3 sequence: CASRKADGGSGELFF. CDR3 in DNA: TGTGCCAGCAGGAAAGCGGACGGTGGGTCCGGGGAGCTGTTTTTT.

The genes are TRBV6-1 and TRBJ1-3, with D unresolved. Per germline, CDR1 MNHNS and CDR2 SASEGT. Trimming shortened V by 7 bases and J by 7 bases, and 14 bases separated the two germline ends. The CDR3 has 13 residues. CDR3 DNA: TGTGCCAGCAAAATTGGTTTGGGGAACACCATATATTTT. Translated: CASKIGLGNTIYF.

The rearrangement uses TRBV5-1 and TRBJ2-5, with TRBD2 matching 14 bases. CDR3 size: 17 residues. With 0 bases clipped from V and 7 bases from J, the junction kept 8 bases outside the gene matches. The germline V gene encodes CDR1 SGHRS and CDR2 YFSETQ. CDR3 DNA: TGCGCCAGCAGCTTGGATGGGACTAGCGGGGGTCCAGGGACCCAGTACTTC. Protein: CASSLDGTSGGPGTQYF.

The gene calls are TRBV28 and TRBJ2-7; either TRBD1 or TRBD2 may supply D (5 bases each). The V gene's germline CDR1 is MDHEN and CDR2 SYDVKM. This CDR3 is 13 amino acids long. V was trimmed by 3 bases and J by 6 bases, leaving 12 bases between them. The CDR3 DNA reads TGTGCCAGCAGTTTCGCAGGGAGAGTCGAGCAGTACTTC. Translated: CASSFAGRVEQYF.

This chain joins TRBV9 and TRBJ1-5; D perhaps matches TRBD1 (5 bases). The CDR3 is 20 amino acids. V lost 9 bases to trimming and J lost 3 bases, with 34 bases between them. From germline, CDR1 is SGDLS and CDR2 YYNGEE. CDR3 protein: CAIRSSHLKGPPINNQPQHF. In nucleotides, the CDR3 is TGTGCCATACGATCGTCACACCTTAAGGGACCGCCGATTAACAATCAGCCCCAGCATTTT. Using reference TRBV9 and TRBJ1-5 for the parts outside the CDR3, the full variable domain is DSGVTQTPKHLITATGQRVTLRCSPRSGDLSVYWYQQSLDQGLQFLIQYYNGEERAKGNILERFSAQQFPDLHSELNLSSLELGDSALYFCAIRSSHLKGPPINNQPQHFGDGTRLSIL.

The chain combines TRBV19 with TRBJ2-3; D remains ambiguous. CDR1 and CDR2 (germline): LNHDA, SQIVND (reference sequence). CDR3 length: 12 amino acids. V gave up 7 bases and J gave up 2 bases, with 7 bases separating them. For the CDR3, the DNA is TGTGCCAGTAAGGACCTCACAGATACGCAGTATTTT. It encodes CASKDLTDTQYF.

V usage is TRBV30 and J usage is TRBJ2-1; no clear D. Germline-derived CDR1 and CDR2 are GTSNPN and SVGIG (reference sequence). Trimming shortened V by 4 bases and J by 0 bases, and 10 bases separated the two germline ends. The CDR3 is 14 residues long. The CDR3 DNA follows: TGTGCCTGGAATACCTTGAGCTCCTACAATGAGCAGTTCTTC. This sequence encodes CAWNTLSSYNEQFF.

This clone has a single count. The chain has TRBV27 and TRBJ2-5, with D unclear. This CDR3 has 14 residues. Germline V gene data show CDR1 as MNHEY and CDR2 as SMNVEV (reference sequence). The V end lost 0 bases, the J end lost 1 base, and 6 bases lay between the germline ends. DNA of the CDR3: TGTGCCAGCAGTTTATCTATCTTCCAAGAGACCCAGTACTTC. Protein: CASSLSIFQETQYF.

In its sample, this clone was seen a few times. The chain has TRBV19 and TRBJ1-5, with D perhaps matching TRBD1 (6 bases). Trimming shortened V by 5 bases and J by 3 bases, and 17 bases separated the two germline ends. Germline V gene data show CDR1 as LNHDA and CDR2 as SQIVND (reference sequence). This CDR3 contains 16 residues. CDR3 region: CASSPGDRGFNQPQHF. The CDR3 nucleotides read TGTGCCAGTAGTCCAGGGGACCGGGGGTTCAATCAGCCCCAGCATTTT.

The gene calls are TRBV18 and TRBJ1-3; the D is unclear. Germline CDR1 and CDR2: KGHSH and LQKENI. V lost 6 bases and J 0 bases, leaving 9 bases between the germline ends. This CDR3 has 14 residues. For the CDR3, the DNA is TGTGCCAGCTCGGATGTCCTCTCTGGAAACACCATATATTTT. This gives the protein CASSDVLSGNTIYF.

The chain is built from TRBV19 and TRBJ2-5; D may match TRBD1 or TRBD2 (5 bases each). The CDR3 contains 14 residues. Germline V gene data show CDR1 as LNHDA and CDR2 as SQIVND (reference sequence). V lost 1 base to trimming and J lost 4 bases, with 10 bases between them. The CDR3 coding sequence is TGTGCCAGTAGTATAGGGGGCGAGGGAGAGACCCAGTACTTC. Amino acid sequence: CASSIGGEGETQYF.

This clone was counted only a few times. The V call is TRBV29-1, the J call TRBJ1-4; 7 positions match TRBD1. This CDR3 spans 13 amino acids. With 5 bases clipped from V and 4 bases from J, the junction kept 4 bases outside the gene matches. CDR1 and CDR2 from the germline V gene are SQVTM and ANQGSEA. CDR3 coding DNA: TGCAGCGTTACGGGGACAGTTAATGAAAAACTGTTTTTT. This sequence encodes CSVTGTVNEKLFF.

The chain links TRBV7-9 to TRBJ2-1, with TRBD1 identical over 8 bases. The junction had 8 bases not matched to a gene; V was cut back by 1 base and J by 6 bases. Germline V gene sequence: CDR1 SEHNR, CDR2 FQNEAQ (reference sequence). CDR3 length: 16 amino acids. As DNA, the CDR3 is TGTGCCAGCAGCTTAGTAGGTGACAGGGGATTCAATGAGCAGTTCTTC. Protein sequence: CASSLVGDRGFNEQFF.

This clone occurred once. The chain uses TRBV7-7 and TRBJ2-5; D is uncertain. Trimming pared 2 bases from V and 4 bases from J, leaving 11 bases between. CDR3 length equals 14 residues. Germline V lookup: CDR1 SSHAT, CDR2 FNYEAQ (reference sequence). This CDR3 reads CASSLSQTSETQYF. The CDR3 region has the DNA TGTGCCAGCAGCTTATCCCAAACGTCAGAGACCCAGTACTTC.

The rearrangement uses TRBV28 and TRBJ1-2; D not certain. In germline, CDR1 is MDHEN, CDR2 SYDVKM. The V gene lost 5 bases and the J gene lost 7 bases, with 11 bases spanning the gap. This CDR3 has 12 amino acids. DNA for the CDR3: TGTGCCAGCAGTAGCTTAGGTTTTGGCTACACCTTC. It is translated as CASSSLGFGYTF.

The rearrangement links TRBV5-4 to TRBJ2-1; D may correspond to TRBD1 or TRBD2 (5 bases each). This CDR3 is 17 amino acids long. V was trimmed by 2 bases and J by 0 bases, leaving 15 bases between them. CDR1 SGHNT and CDR2 YYREEE come from the germline V gene (reference sequence). CDR3: CASSFQAWGSSYNEQFF. The CDR3 nucleotides are TGTGCCAGCAGCTTTCAGGCTTGGGGGAGCTCCTACAATGAGCAGTTCTTC.

Written as DNA, the CDR3 is TGTGCCAGCAAGACAACAGGGAACACTGAAGCTTTCTTT. It yields the protein CASKTTGNTEAFF. The V call is TRBV2, the J call TRBJ1-1; perhaps TRBD1 as D (5 bases). Germline assignment: CDR1 SNHLY and CDR2 FYNNEI. Trimming left V 7 bases short and J 1 base short, with 10 bases between. The CDR3 totals 13 residues. Supplemented by reference TRBV2 and TRBJ1-1, the full variable domain reads EPEVTQTPSHQVTQMGQEVILRCVPISNHLYFYWYRQILGQKVEFLVSFYNNEISEKSEIFDDQFSVERPDGSNFTLKIRSTKLEDSAMYFCASKTTGNTEAFFGQGTRLTVV.

The chain couples TRBV2 to TRBJ1-1; D might be TRBD1 (6 bases). V dropped 7 bases and J dropped 7 bases, with 16 bases sitting between them. Germline V gene sequence: CDR1 SNHLY, CDR2 FYNNEI. The CDR3 extends over 13 amino acids. The chain's CDR3 is CASTSDGGHEAFF. CDR3 nucleotide sequence: TGTGCCAGCACTTCCGACGGGGGGCATGAAGCTTTCTTT.

The V and J genes are TRBV14 and TRBJ2-1; 7 bases fit TRBD2. V shed 4 bases and J 12 bases; nucleotides not matched to a gene: 6. The germline gives CDR1 SGHDN, CDR2 FVKESK. The CDR3 extends over 12 amino acids. The DNA of the CDR3 is TGTGCCAGCAGCCCGGGGACTATACCGCAGTTCTTC. Protein product: CASSPGTIPQFF.

The rearrangement joins TRBV7-9 to TRBJ2-1; the D is unclear. The V end lost 10 bases, the J end lost 1 base, and 11 bases lay between the germline ends. Germline V gives CDR1 SEHNR, CDR2 FQNEAQ (reference sequence). CDR3 length: 13 amino acids. CDR3 protein: CATTELSYNEQFF. The CDR3 DNA sequence: TGTGCCACCACCGAGCTTTCCTACAATGAGCAGTTCTTC.

The chain has TRBV19 and TRBJ2-2; D possibly corresponds to TRBD1 (6 bases). This CDR3 comprises 15 residues. The V end lost 7 bases, the J end lost 4 bases, and 16 bases lay between the germline ends. Germline V gives CDR1 LNHDA, CDR2 SQIVND (reference sequence). The CDR3 DNA sequence: TGTGCCAGTACCCATAACAGGGATTTCACCGGGGAGCTGTTTTTT. Translating gives CASTHNRDFTGELFF.

In regard to this clone: Distinct nucleotide sequences in the sample also encode this CDR3. V is TRBV5-1 and J is TRBJ2-2; D is perhaps TRBD1 (6 bases). V lost 4 bases and J 6 bases, leaving 10 bases between the germline ends. The germline CDR1 and CDR2 sequences are SGHRS and YFSETQ. This CDR3 contains 13 residues. The CDR3 loop is CASSTQGPGELFF. CDR3 bases: TGCGCCAGCAGCACACAGGGCCCCGGGGAGCTGTTTTTT.

In the case of this clone: Other DNA sequences in this specimen translate into the identical CDR3. The rearrangement joins TRBV19 to TRBJ1-5; D call uncertain. The CDR3 length is 13 residues. Germline V gene lookup returns CDR1 LNHDA and CDR2 SQIVND (reference sequence). V shed 1 base and J shed 7 bases, with 8 bases lying between them. The CDR3 nucleotides read TGTGCCAGTAGTATAGGGCGAGAGCAGCCCCAGCATTTT. Protein product: CASSIGREQPQHF.